What follows are 4 T cell receptor beta chains derived from one specimen sequenced in a study of blood T cell repertoires in COVID-19. The method was immunoSEQ multiplex PCR; TCRdb's version includes in-frame clones alone and lacks a portion of them. The data show about 180,000 clones, approximately 90% seen once. Sequenced input: peripheral blood. The receptors stem from a woman in her thirties with active or convalescent COVID-19.

The chain joins TRBV4-1 to TRBJ1-4; tentative D call: TRBD1 (5 bases). Trimming took 2 bases from V and 4 from J, leaving 29 bases between them. Per germline, CDR1 MGHRA and CDR2 YSYEKL. The CDR3 is made up of 21 amino acids. The CDR3 nucleotides read TGCGCCAGCAGCCAAAAAGGGGTGTGGGGTAGGAAGGCCGTTCATAATGAAAAACTGTTTTTT. Its protein product is CASSQKGVWGRKAVHNEKLFF.

The V and J genes are TRBV5-8 and TRBJ2-7; the D is unclear. The CDR3 spans 13 residues. Germline assignment: CDR1 SGHTS and CDR2 YDEGEE. The V end was cut by 1 base, the J end by 2 bases, with 7 bases between. The CDR3 DNA sequence: TGTGCCAGCAGCTTGTACGGAGCCTACGAGCAGTACTTC. Translating gives CASSLYGAYEQYF.

V is TRBV30 and J is TRBJ2-3; the match to TRBD1 covers 9 bases. The V gene's germline CDR1 is GTSNPN and CDR2 SVGIG (reference sequence). V was pared by 4 bases and J by 2 bases, with 7 bases of the junction left unmatched. This CDR3 is 15 amino acids long. The CDR3 DNA reads TGTGCCTGGACTCGGGACAGGGCTCCCACAGATACGCAGTATTTT. Amino acid sequence: CAWTRDRAPTDTQYF.

The chain employs TRBV15 and TRBJ1-3; no definite D call. The germline V gene encodes CDR1 LNHNV and CDR2 YYDKDF (reference sequence). This CDR3 spans 17 amino acids. V dropped 5 bases and J dropped 1 base, with 18 bases sitting between them. The CDR3 nucleotides are TGTGCCACCAGCTACGAGGTTGGACTTCTATCTGGAAACACCATATATTTT. Its protein product is CATSYEVGLLSGNTIYF.